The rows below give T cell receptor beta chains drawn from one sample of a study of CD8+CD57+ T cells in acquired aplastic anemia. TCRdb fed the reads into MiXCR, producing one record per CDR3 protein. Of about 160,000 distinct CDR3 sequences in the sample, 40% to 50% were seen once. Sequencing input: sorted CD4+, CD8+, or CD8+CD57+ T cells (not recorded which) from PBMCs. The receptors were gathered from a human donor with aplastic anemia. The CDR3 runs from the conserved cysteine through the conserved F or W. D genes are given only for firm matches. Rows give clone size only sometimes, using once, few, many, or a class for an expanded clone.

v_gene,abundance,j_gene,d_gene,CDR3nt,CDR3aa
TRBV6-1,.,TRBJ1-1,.,TGTGCCAGCAGTGAAGGCAGTTACTACATGAACACTGAAGCTTTCTTT,CASSEGSYYMNTEAFF
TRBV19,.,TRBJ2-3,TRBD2,TGTGCCAGTAACCCAGCGGGGCTGGATACGCAGTATTTT,CASNPAGLDTQYF
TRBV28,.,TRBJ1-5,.,TGTGCCAGCAGTAAGAGGATTTATAGCAATCAGCCCCAGCATTTT,CASSKRIYSNQPQHF
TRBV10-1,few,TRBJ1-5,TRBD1,TGCGCCAGCAGGAAACAGGGGGCGAGCAATCAGCCCCAGCATTTT,CASRKQGASNQPQHF
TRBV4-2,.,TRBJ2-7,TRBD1,TGTGCCAGCAGCCCGGAAAGGTTGGGGGACAGATCCTACGAGCAGTACTTC,CASSPERLGDRSYEQYF
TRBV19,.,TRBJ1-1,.,TGTGCCAGTAGTACCGGGGGGTGGATGAACACTGAAGCTTTCTTT,CASSTGGWMNTEAFF
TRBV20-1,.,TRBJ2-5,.,TGCAGTGCTAGAGAAGGGAAGGCCCAAGAGACCCAGTACTTC,CSAREGKAQETQYF
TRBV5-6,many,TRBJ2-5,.,TGTGCCAGCAGCGAGGGACTCCAGGAGACCCAGTACTTC,CASSEGLQETQYF
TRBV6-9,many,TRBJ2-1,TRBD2,TGTGCCAGCCGAATAGCGGGAGAGTCAAATGAGCAGTTCTTC,CASRIAGESNEQFF
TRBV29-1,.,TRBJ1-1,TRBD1,TGCAGCGTTGGGACAGGGGGTCATCACACTGAAGCTTTCTTT,CSVGTGGHHTEAFF
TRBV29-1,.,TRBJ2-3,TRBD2,TGCAGCGTTGCCGGGACTAGCGGATACACAGATACGCAGTATTTT,CSVAGTSGYTDTQYF
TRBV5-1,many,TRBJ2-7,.,TGCGCCAGCAGCCTAACCGCCACAGGGTCCTACGAGCAGTACTTC,CASSLTATGSYEQYF
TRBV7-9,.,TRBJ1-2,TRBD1,TGTGCCAGCAGCTTACAGGGGGCTTTTGGCTACACCTTC,CASSLQGAFGYTF
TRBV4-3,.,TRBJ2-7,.,TGCGCCAGCAGCCCCCCGGGGCGGGCGGGCTACGAGCAGTACTTC,CASSPPGRAGYEQYF
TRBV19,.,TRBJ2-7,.,TGTGCCAGTAGTGGCAGGGGCCACCAGGAAGGCGAGCAGTACTTC,CASSGRGHQEGEQYF
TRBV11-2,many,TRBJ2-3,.,TGTGCCAGCAGTTCTGAGGGGGGTAGCACAGATACGCAGTATTTT,CASSSEGGSTDTQYF
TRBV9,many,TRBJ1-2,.,TGTGCCAGCAGCGACAGCTATGGCTACACCTTC,CASSDSYGYTF
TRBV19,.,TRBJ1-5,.,TGTGCCACTCGGATGAGCGATCAGCCCCAGCATTTT,CATRMSDQPQHF
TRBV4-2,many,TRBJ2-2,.,TGTGCCAGCAGCCAAGTGGGCGGGGAGCTGTTTTTT,CASSQVGGELFF
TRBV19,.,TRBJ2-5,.,TGTGCCAGTAGTATAGACCTACAGTGGGCAGGGACCCAGTACTTC,CASSIDLQWAGTQYF
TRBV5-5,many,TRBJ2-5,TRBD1,TGTGCCAGCACCGACTACGGCAGGGGGGAGACCCAGTACTTC,CASTDYGRGETQYF
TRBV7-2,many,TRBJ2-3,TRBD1,TGTGCCAGCAGCTTATCCGGGACAGGGGGCACAGATACGCAGTATTTT,CASSLSGTGGTDTQYF
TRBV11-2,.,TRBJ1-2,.,TGTGCCAGCTCGGGGGGGGCCTCCTATGGCTACACCTTC,CASSGGASYGYTF
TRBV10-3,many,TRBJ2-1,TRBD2,TGTGCCATCAGTGATGGGTCTAGCGGGAGTATGGCCCTCTCCTACAATGAGCAGTTCTTC,CAISDGSSGSMALSYNEQFF
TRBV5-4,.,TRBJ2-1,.,TGTGCCAGCAGCTTGGCCACGGACAGATACAATGAGCAGTTCTTC,CASSLATDRYNEQFF
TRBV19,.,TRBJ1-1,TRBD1,TGTGCCAGCGCCATCTTGGCGGACAGGTCTGAAGCTTTCTTT,CASAILADRSEAFF
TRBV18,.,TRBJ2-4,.,TGTGCCAGCTCACGGGTGGGGCAGAACATTCAGTACTTC,CASSRVGQNIQYF
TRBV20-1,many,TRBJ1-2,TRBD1,TGCAGTGCTAGGAAGGACAGGGTCTATGGCTACACCTTC,CSARKDRVYGYTF
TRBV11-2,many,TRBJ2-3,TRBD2,TGTGCCAGCAGCTGGGGGGGAGTCGGAGATACGCAGTATTTT,CASSWGGVGDTQYF
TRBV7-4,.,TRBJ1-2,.,TGTGCCAGCAGCCCTACCGGGCGAGGCTACACCTTC,CASSPTGRGYTF
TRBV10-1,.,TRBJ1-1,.,TGCGCCAGCAGTGAGTCTTTACAGGGATGGACTGAAGCTTTCTTT,CASSESLQGWTEAFF
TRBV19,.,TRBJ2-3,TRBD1,TGTGCCAGTAGTGCCCAACCGGGACAGGGGACAGATACGCAGTATTTT,CASSAQPGQGTDTQYF
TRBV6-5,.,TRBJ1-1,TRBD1,TGTGCCAGCAGTTACTCGGGACAGGGGGGAACTGAAGCTTTCTTT,CASSYSGQGGTEAFF
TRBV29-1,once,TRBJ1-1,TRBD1,TGCAGCGTTGACCTCGACAGGGAAAACACTGAAGCTTTCTTT,CSVDLDRENTEAFF
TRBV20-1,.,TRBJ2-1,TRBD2,TGCAGTGCTAGAGGAGCGGGGGCACCCTACAATGAGCAGTTCTTC,CSARGAGAPYNEQFF
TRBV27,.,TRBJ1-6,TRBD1,TGTGCCAGCACCCCGCGGGACAGGTATAATTCACCCCTCCACTTT,CASTPRDRYNSPLHF
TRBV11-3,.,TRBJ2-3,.,TGTGCCAGCAGCTTCCGTAGAACAGATACGCAGTATTTT,CASSFRRTDTQYF
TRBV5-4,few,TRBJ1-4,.,TGTGCCAGCAGCGGTAGGACATCTAATGAAAAACTGTTTTTT,CASSGRTSNEKLFF
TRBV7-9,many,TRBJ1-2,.,TGTGCCAGCAGCTTAAGCCCCTCCCTCTATGGCTACACCTTC,CASSLSPSLYGYTF
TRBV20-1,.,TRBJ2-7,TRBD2,TGCAGTGCTGGGACTAGCGGGAGGGCGAGCTCCTACGAGCAGTACTTC,CSAGTSGRASSYEQYF
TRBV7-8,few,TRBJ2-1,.,TGTGCCAGCAGCTTAGGGAACTACAATGAGCAGTTCTTC,CASSLGNYNEQFF
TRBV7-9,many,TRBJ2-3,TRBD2,TGTGCCAGCAGCTTTAAAAGCGGGAGTGGGGATACGCAGTATTTT,CASSFKSGSGDTQYF
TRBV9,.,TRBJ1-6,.,TGTGCCAGCAGCGTAGACAGGTATAATTCACCCCTCCACTTT,CASSVDRYNSPLHF